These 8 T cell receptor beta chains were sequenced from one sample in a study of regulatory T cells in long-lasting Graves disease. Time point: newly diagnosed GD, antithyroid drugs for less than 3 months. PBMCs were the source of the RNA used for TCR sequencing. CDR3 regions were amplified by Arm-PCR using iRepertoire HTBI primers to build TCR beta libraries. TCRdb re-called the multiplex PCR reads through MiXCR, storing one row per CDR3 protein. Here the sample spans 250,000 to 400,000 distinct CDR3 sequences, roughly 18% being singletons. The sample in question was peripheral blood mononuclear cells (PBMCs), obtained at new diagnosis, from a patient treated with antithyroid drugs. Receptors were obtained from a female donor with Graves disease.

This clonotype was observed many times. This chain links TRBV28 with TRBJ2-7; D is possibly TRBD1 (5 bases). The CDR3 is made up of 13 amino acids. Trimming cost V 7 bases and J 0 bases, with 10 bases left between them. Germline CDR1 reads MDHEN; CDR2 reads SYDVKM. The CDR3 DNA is TGTGCCAGCACTGACAGCTCCTCCTACGAGCAGTACTTC. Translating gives CASTDSSSYEQYF.

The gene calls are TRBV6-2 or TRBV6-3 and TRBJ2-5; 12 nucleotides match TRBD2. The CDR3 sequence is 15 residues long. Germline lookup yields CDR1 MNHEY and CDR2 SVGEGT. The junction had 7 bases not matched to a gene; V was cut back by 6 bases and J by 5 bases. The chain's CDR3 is CASSRTSGRLETQYF. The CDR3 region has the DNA TGTGCCAGCAGCAGAACTAGCGGGAGGCTGGAGACCCAGTACTTC.

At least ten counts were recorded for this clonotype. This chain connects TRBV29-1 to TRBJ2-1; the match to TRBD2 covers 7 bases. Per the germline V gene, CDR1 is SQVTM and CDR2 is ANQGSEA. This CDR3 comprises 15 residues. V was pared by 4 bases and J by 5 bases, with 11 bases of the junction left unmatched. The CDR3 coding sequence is TGCAGCGTTGGCCCCACTAGCGCCGCCGACAATGAGCAGTTCTTC. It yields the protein CSVGPTSAADNEQFF.

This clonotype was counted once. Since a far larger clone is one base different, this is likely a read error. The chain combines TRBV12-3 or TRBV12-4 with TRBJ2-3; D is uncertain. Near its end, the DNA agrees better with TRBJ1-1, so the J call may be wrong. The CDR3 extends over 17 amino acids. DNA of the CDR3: TGTGTCAGCAGCCCGGGTAGCTTGACGGCCCGTGACGCTGAAGCTTTCTTT. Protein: CVSSPGSLTARDAEAFF.

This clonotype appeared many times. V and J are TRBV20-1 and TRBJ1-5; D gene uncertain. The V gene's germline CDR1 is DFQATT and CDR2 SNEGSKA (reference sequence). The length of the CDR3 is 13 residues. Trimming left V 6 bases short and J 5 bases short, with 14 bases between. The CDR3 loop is CSARTGRDQPQHF. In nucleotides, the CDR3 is TGCAGTGCCCGGACGGGGAGGGATCAGCCCCAGCATTTT.

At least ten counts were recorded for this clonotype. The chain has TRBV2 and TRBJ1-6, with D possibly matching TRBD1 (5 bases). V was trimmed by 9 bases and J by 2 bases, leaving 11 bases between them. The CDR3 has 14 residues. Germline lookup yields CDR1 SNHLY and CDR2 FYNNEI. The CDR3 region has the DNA TGTGCCAGTACCAGGGAACCCTATAATTCACCCCTCCACTTT. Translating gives CASTREPYNSPLHF.

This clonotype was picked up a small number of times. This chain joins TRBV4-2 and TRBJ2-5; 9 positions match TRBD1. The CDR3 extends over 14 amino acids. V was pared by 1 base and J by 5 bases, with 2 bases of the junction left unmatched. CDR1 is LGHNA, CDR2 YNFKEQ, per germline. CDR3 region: CASSQGTGVETQYF. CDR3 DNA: TGTGCCAGCAGCCAAGGGACAGGGGTCGAGACCCAGTACTTC.

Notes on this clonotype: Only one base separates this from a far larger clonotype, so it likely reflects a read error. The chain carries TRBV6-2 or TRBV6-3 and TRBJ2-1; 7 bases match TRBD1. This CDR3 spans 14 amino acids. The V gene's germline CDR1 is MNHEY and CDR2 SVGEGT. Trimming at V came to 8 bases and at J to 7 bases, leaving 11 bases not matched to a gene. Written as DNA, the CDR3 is TGTGCCAGCGAGGGGGCCCCCCCGGGGAATGAGCAGTTCTTC. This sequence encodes CASEGAPPGNEQFF.